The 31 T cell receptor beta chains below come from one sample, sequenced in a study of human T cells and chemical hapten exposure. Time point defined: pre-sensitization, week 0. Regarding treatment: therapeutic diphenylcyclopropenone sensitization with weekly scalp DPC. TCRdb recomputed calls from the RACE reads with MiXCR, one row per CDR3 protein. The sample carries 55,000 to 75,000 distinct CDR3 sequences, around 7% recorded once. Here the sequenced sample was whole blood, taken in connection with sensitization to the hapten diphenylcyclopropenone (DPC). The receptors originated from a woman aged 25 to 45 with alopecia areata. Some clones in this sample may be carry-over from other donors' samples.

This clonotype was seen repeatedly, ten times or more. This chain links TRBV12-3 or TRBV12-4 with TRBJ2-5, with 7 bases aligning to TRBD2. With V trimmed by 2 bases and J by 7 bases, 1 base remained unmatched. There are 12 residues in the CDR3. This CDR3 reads CASSLWEGTQYF. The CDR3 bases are TGTGCCAGCAGTTTATGGGAGGGGACCCAGTACTTC.

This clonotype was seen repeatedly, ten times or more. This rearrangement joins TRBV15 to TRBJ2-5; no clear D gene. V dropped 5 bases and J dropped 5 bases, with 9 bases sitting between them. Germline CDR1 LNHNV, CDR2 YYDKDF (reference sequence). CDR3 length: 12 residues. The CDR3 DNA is TGTGCCACCAGCCTCCGCCCGGAGACCCAGTACTTC. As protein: CATSLRPETQYF.

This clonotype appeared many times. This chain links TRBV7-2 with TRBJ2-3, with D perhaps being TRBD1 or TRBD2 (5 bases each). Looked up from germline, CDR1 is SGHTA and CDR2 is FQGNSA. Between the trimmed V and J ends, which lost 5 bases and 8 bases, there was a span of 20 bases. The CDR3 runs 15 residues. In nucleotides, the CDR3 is TGTGCCAGCAGCCCCCGAGGGGCCGGACTGGGTACGCAGTATTTT. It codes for CASSPRGAGLGTQYF.

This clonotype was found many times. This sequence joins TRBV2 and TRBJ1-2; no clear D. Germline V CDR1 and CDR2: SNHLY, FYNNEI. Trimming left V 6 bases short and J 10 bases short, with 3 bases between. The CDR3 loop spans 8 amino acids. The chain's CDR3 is CASRAYTF. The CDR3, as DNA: TGTGCCAGCAGAGCCTACACCTTC.

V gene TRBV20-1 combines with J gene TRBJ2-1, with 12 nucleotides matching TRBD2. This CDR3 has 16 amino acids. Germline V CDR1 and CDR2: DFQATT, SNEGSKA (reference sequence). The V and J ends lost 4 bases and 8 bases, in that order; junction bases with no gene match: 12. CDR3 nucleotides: TGCAGTGCTATAAGACTAGCGGGGGCTCGAGGGGATGAGCAGTTCTTC. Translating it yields CSAIRLAGARGDEQFF.

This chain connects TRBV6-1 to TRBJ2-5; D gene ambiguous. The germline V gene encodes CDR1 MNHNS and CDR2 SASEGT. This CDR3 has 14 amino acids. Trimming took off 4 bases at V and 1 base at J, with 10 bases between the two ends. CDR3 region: CASSVGPTQETQYF. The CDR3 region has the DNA TGTGCCAGCAGTGTCGGACCGACCCAAGAGACCCAGTACTTC.

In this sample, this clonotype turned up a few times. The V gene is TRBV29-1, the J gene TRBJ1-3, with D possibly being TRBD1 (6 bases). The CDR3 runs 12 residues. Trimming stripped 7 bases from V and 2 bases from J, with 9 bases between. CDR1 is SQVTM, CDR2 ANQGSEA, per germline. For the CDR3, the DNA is TGCAGCGGGACAGAGACTGGAAACACCATATATTTT. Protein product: CSGTETGNTIYF.

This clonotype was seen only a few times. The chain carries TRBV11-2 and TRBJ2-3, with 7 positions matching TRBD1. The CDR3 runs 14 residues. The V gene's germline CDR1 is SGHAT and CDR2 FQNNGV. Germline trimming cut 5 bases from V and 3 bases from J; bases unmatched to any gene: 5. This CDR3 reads CASSPTGLTDTQYF. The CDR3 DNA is TGTGCCAGCAGCCCGACAGGGTTAACAGATACGCAGTATTTT.

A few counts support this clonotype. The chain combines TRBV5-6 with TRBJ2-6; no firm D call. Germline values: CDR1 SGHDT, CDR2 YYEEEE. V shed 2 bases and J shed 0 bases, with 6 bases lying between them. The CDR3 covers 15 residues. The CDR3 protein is CASSFHNSGANVLTF. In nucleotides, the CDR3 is TGTGCCAGCAGCTTCCACAACTCTGGGGCCAACGTCCTGACTTTC.

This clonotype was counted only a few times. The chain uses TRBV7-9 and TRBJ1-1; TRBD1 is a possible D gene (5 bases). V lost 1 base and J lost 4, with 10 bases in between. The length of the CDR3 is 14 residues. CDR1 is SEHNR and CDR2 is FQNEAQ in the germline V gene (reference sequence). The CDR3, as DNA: TGTGCCAGCAGCTTAGTCCAGGGTCGCACTGAAGCTTTCTTT. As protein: CASSLVQGRTEAFF.

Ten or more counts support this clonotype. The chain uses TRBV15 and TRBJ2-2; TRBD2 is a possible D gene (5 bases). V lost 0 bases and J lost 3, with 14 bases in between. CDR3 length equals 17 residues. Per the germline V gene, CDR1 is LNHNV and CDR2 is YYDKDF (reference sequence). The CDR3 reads CATSRDRVSVHTGELFF. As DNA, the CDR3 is TGTGCCACCAGCAGAGATCGTGTTAGCGTTCACACCGGGGAGCTGTTTTTT. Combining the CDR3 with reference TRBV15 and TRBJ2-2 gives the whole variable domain DAMVIQNPRYQVTQFGKPVTLSCSQTLNHNVMYWYQQKSSQAPKLLFHYYDKDFNNEADTPDNFQSRRPNTSFCFLDIRSPGLGDTAMYLCATSRDRVSVHTGELFFGEGSRLTVL.

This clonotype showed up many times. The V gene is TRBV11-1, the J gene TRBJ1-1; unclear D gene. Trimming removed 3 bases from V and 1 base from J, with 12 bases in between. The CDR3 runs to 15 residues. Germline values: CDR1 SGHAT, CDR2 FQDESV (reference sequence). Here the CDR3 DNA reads TGTGCCAGCAGCTTCTTATACAGCCAGAACACTGAAGCTTTCTTT. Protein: CASSFLYSQNTEAFF.

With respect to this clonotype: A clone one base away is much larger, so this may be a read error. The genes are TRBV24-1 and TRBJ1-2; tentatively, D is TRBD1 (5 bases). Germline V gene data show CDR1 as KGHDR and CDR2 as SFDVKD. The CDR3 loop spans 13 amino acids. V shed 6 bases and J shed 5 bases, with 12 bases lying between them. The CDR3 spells CATSQSDRYGYTF. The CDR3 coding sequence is TGTGCCACCAGTCAGAGTGACAGATATGGCTACACCTTC.

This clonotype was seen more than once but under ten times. CDR3 DNA: TGTGCCAGCAGCCATTTCCCGATCGTTGTCGCAGGGCCCGGGGTGGTGGAGCAGTACTTC. Translation: CASSHFPIVVAGPGVVEQYF. The V call is TRBV3-1, the J call TRBJ2-7; D is perhaps TRBD1 or TRBD2 (5 bases each). The V gene lost 3 bases and the J gene lost 7 bases, with 34 bases spanning the gap. In germline, CDR1 is LGHDT, CDR2 YNNKEL (reference sequence). This CDR3 is built from 20 residues.

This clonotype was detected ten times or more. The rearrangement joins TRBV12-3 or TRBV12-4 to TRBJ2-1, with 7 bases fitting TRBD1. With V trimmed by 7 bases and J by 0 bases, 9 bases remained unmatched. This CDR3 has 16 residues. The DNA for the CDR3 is TGTGCCAGCAACCCGACAGGGCAAAGCTCCTACAATGAGCAGTTCTTC. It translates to CASNPTGQSSYNEQFF.

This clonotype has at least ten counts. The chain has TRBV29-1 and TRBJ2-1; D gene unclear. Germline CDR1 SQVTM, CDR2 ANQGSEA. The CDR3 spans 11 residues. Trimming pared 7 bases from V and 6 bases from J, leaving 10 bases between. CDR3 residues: CSGELLNEQFF. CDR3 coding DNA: TGCAGCGGGGAATTACTCAATGAGCAGTTCTTC.

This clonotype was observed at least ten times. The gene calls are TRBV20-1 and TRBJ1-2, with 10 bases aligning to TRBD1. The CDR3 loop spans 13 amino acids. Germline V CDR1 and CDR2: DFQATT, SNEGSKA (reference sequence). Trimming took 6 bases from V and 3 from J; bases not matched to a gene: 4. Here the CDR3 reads CSARTGGDYGYTF. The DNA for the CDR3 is TGCAGTGCCCGGACAGGGGGGGACTATGGCTACACCTTC.

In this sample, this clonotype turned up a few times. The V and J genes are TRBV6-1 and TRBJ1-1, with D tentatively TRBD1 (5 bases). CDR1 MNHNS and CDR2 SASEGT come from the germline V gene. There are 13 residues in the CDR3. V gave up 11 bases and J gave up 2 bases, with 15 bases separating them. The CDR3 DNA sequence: TGTGCCTCCCGGGGCGGGGCAAACACTGAAGCTTTCTTT. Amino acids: CASRGGANTEAFF.

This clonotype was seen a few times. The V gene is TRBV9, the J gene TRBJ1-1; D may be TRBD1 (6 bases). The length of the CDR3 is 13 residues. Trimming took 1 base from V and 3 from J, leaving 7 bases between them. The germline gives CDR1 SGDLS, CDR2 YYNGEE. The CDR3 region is CASSVYRDTEAFF. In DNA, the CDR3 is TGTGCCAGCAGCGTATACAGGGACACTGAAGCTTTCTTT.

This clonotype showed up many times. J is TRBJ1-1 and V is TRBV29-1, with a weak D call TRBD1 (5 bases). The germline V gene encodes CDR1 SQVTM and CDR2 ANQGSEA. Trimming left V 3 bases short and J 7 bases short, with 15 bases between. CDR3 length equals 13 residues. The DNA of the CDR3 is TGCAGCGTTGATGCCAGGGAGGGCGGTGAAGCTTTCTTT. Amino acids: CSVDAREGGEAFF.

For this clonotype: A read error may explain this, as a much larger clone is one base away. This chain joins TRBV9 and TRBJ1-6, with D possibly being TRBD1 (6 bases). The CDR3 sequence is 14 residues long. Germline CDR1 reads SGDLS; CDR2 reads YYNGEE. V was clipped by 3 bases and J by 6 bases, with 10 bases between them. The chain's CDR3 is CASSGDRSNSPLHF. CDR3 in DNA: TGTGCCAGCAGCGGTGACAGGAGTAATTCACCCCTCCACTTT.

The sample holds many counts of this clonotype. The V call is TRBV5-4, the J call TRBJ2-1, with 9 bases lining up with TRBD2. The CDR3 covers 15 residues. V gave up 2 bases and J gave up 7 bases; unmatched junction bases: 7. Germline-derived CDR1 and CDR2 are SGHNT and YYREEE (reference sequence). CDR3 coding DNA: TGTGCCAGCAGCTTCATAGCGGGGGAAGTGAATGAGCAGTTCTTC. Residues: CASSFIAGEVNEQFF.

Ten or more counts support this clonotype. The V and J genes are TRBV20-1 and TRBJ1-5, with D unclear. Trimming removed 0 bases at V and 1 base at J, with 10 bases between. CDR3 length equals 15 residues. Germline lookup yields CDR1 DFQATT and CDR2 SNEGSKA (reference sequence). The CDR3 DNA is TGCAGTGCTAGAGACAGGAAGGCGAGCAATCAGCCCCAGCATTTT. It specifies CSARDRKASNQPQHF.

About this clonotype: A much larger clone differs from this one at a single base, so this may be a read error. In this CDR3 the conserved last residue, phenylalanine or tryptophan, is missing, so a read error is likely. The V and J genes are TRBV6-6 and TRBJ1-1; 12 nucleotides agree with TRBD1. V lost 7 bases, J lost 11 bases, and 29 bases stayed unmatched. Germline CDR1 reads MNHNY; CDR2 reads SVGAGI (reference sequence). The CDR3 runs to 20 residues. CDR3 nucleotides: TGTGCCAGCATCATAGCACAAAGAATCGGGACAGGGGGCGCAGGGGTAGGGGCTTTCCTT. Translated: CASIIAQRIGTGGAGVGAFL.

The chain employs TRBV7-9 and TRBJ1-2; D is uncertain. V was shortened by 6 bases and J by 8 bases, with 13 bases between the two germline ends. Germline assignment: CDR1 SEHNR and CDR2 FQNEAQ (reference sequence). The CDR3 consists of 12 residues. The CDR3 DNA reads TGTGCCAGCAGTCCGGCTCTGTTGGGCTACACCTTC. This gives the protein CASSPALLGYTF.

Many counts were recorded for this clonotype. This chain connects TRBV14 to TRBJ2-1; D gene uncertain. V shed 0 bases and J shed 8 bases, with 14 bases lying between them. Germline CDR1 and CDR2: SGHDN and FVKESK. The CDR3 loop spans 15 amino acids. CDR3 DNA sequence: TGTGCCAGCAGCCAAGATTTAATCAGAAGCGATGAGCAGTTCTTC. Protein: CASSQDLIRSDEQFF.

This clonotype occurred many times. The CDR3 DNA follows: TGTGCCAGCAGTCCTGACGTAAGCTCCTACAATGAGCAGTTCTTC. The encoded protein is CASSPDVSSYNEQFF. The chain employs TRBV11-2 and TRBJ2-1; D call uncertain. The germline V and J ends were trimmed by 6 bases and 0 bases, with 12 bases remaining between them. Germline V gene data show CDR1 as SGHAT and CDR2 as FQNNGV. The CDR3 runs 15 residues.

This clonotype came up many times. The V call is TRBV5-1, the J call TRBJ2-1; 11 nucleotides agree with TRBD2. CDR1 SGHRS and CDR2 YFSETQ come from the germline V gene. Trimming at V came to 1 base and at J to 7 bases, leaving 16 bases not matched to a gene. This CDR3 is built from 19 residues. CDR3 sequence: CASSLRPRTTSGGINEQFF. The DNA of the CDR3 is TGCGCCAGCAGCTTGCGGCCCCGAACTACTAGCGGGGGAATTAATGAGCAGTTCTTC.

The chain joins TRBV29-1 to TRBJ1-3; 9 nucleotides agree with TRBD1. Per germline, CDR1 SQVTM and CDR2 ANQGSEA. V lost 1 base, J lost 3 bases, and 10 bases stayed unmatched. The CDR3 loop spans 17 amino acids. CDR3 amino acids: CSVEGIRTGAYGNTIYF. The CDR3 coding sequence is TGCAGCGTTGAAGGGATCCGGACAGGGGCCTATGGAAACACCATATATTTT.

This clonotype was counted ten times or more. For the CDR3, the DNA is TGTGCCAGCAGCTTGACAGACGGAAACACCATATATTTT. Translation gives CASSLTDGNTIYF. This chain connects TRBV7-9 to TRBJ1-3; D perhaps matches TRBD1 (5 bases). CDR1 and CDR2 from the germline V gene are SEHNR and FQNEAQ (reference sequence). The CDR3 is 13 residues long. Deletions cut 3 bases from V and 4 bases from J, with 7 bases between.

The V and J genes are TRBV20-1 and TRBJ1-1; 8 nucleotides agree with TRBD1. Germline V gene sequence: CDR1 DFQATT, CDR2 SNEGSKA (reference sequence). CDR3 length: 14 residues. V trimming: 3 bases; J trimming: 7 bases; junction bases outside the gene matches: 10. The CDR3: CSARETGAAGEAFF. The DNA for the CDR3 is TGCAGTGCTAGGGAGACAGGGGCCGCGGGTGAAGCTTTCTTT.